One sample yielded the 25 T cell receptor beta chains listed below, sequenced in a study of T cells in Graves' hyperthyroidism and ophthalmopathy. It was RNA transcripts that yielded the amplified TCR beta CDR3 regions. The TCR CDR3 was amplified in a first-round RT-PCR using the HTBI primer set. TCRdb re-derived calls from the multiplex PCR reads in MiXCR, one entry per CDR3 protein. The sample shows hundreds of thousands of distinct CDR3 sequences, about a sixth of them seen only once. The specimen was blood. The source is a woman aged 18-30 years with Graves' hyperthyroidism.

The chain has TRBV20-1 and TRBJ1-5, with D possibly matching TRBD1 (5 bases). Trimming took 2 bases from V and 6 from J, leaving 14 bases between them. Germline values: CDR1 DFQATT, CDR2 SNEGSKA (reference sequence). The CDR3 is 14 residues long. CDR3 nucleotides: TGCAGTGCTAGACGGGCGAGTACAGGTCAGCCCCAGCATTTT. This codes for CSARRASTGQPQHF.

A few counts support this clonotype. The chain recombines TRBV5-1 with TRBJ2-7, with 7 bases that match TRBD1. After removal of 0 bases from V and 1 base from J, the junction contained 4 bases not matched to a gene. The CDR3 has 15 residues. Germline loops: CDR1 SGHRS, CDR2 YFSETQ. The CDR3 nucleotides read TGCGCCAGCAGCTTGGTTGGCAGGGGGTCCTACGAGCAGTACTTC. This encodes CASSLVGRGSYEQYF.

This clonotype was observed many times. This chain joins TRBV4-3 and TRBJ2-5; 9 positions match TRBD2. J was trimmed by 5 bases and V by 0 bases; bases with no gene match: 7. CDR1 and CDR2 (germline): LGHNA, YSLEER. The CDR3 covers 16 residues. The CDR3 here is CASSQDPSGARETQYF. The CDR3 DNA sequence: TGCGCCAGCAGCCAAGATCCTAGCGGGGCTCGGGAGACCCAGTACTTC.

The V call is TRBV19, the J call TRBJ2-2, with TRBD2 identical over 8 bases. Losses at the gene ends were 5 bases for V and 4 bases for J; bases not matched to a gene: 6. CDR3 length: 15 amino acids. Looked up from germline, CDR1 is LNHDA and CDR2 is SQIVND (reference sequence). The CDR3 is CASSQGLASTGELFF. Written as DNA, the CDR3 is TGTGCCAGTAGTCAAGGACTAGCATCCACCGGGGAGCTGTTTTTT.

This clonotype was counted ten times or more. This chain links TRBV15 with TRBJ2-1; TRBD1 might be the D (6 bases). The CDR3 totals 15 residues. CDR1 is LNHNV, CDR2 YYDKDF, per germline (reference sequence). Trimming removed 3 bases from V and 8 bases from J, with 17 bases in between. This CDR3 is CATSSLTGFKDEQFF. The CDR3 coding sequence is TGTGCCACCAGCAGTCTCACAGGGTTTAAGGATGAGCAGTTCTTC.

The rearrangement uses TRBV19 and TRBJ2-1; 8 bases align to TRBD2. The CDR3 runs 20 residues. Germline V gives CDR1 LNHDA, CDR2 SQIVND (reference sequence). J lost 0 bases, V lost 7 bases, and 20 bases had no gene match. The CDR3 loop reads CASMTLFQRGNQSSYNEQFF. The CDR3 DNA reads TGTGCCAGTATGACCTTGTTTCAGCGGGGGAACCAGAGCTCCTACAATGAGCAGTTCTTC.

This clonotype was counted many times. J is TRBJ2-3 and V is TRBV11-3; tentative D call: TRBD1 (6 bases). This CDR3 comprises 15 residues. V was cut by 0 bases and J by 4 bases, with 11 bases left in between. Germline CDR1 is SGHNT and CDR2 is YENEEA. The CDR3: CASSLDRGSADTQYF. CDR3 nucleotide sequence: TGTGCCAGCAGCTTAGACAGGGGAAGCGCAGATACGCAGTATTTT.

V gene TRBV20-1 combines with J gene TRBJ2-7, with D perhaps TRBD2 (6 bases). The germline V and J ends were trimmed by 1 base and 0 bases, with 7 bases remaining between them. The CDR3 runs to 13 residues. Germline assignment: CDR1 DFQATT and CDR2 SNEGSKA (reference sequence). The CDR3 is CSARVAASYEQYF. The CDR3 coding sequence is TGCAGTGCTAGAGTAGCGGCCTCCTACGAGCAGTACTTC.

This clonotype came up a few times. The J gene is TRBJ1-1, the V gene TRBV19, with D possibly TRBD1 on 5 matching bases. The CDR3 has 12 residues. V was clipped by 7 bases and J by 9 bases, with 15 bases between them. Germline V gene lookup returns CDR1 LNHDA and CDR2 SQIVND (reference sequence). The CDR3 DNA reads TGTGCCAGTAAGAGGGACGGGCGCAAAGCTTTCTTT. This codes for CASKRDGRKAFF.

This clonotype has a handful of counts. The J gene is TRBJ2-7, the V gene TRBV27; D is perhaps TRBD2 (6 bases). CDR1 and CDR2 (germline): MNHEY, SMNVEV (reference sequence). The ends were cut back, 6 bases at V and 0 bases at J, with 12 bases in the middle. This CDR3 has 14 residues. The CDR3 is CASRTAGSSYEQYF. CDR3 coding DNA: TGTGCCAGCAGGACGGCGGGAAGCTCCTACGAGCAGTACTTC.

The rearrangement links TRBV20-1 to TRBJ2-7, with unresolved D. With 1 base removed from V and 0 bases from J, the gap between germline ends came to 10 bases. The CDR3 runs to 14 residues. The germline V gene has CDR1 DFQATT and CDR2 SNEGSKA (reference sequence). This CDR3 reads CSARVGFPSYEQYF. The DNA of the CDR3 is TGCAGTGCTAGAGTTGGCTTCCCCTCCTACGAGCAGTACTTC.

This clonotype appeared many times. The gene calls are TRBV12-3 or TRBV12-4 and TRBJ2-1; TRBD2 matches 10 bases. J gave up 6 bases and V 6 bases, and 8 bases lay outside the gene matches. The CDR3 is 15 amino acids. In nucleotides, the CDR3 is TGTGCCAGCAGACGTCTAGCGGGAGAAGGCAATGAGCAGTTCTTC. This gives the protein CASRRLAGEGNEQFF.

This clonotype was observed many times. This chain connects TRBV6-1 to TRBJ2-7; D could derive from TRBD1 or TRBD2 (6 bases each). Trimming pared 6 bases from V and 3 bases from J, leaving 12 bases between. In germline, CDR1 is MNHNS, CDR2 SASEGT. The CDR3 has 13 amino acids. CDR3 DNA sequence: TGTGCCAGCAGCCTACAGGGAGGCTACGAGCAGTACTTC. It encodes CASSLQGGYEQYF.

The chain is built from TRBV25-1 and TRBJ2-7; D perhaps matches TRBD1 (6 bases). The CDR3 extends over 15 amino acids. V dropped 1 base and J dropped 2 bases, with 12 bases sitting between them. Germline V gene data show CDR1 as MGHDK and CDR2 as SYGVNS. This CDR3 reads CASSESLKGAYEQYF. The CDR3 bases are TGTGCCAGCAGTGAATCTTTGAAGGGGGCCTACGAGCAGTACTTC.

The CDR3 nucleotides read TGTGCCAGCAGCTTAGCGAGCTCCCGGGATGAGCAGTTCTTC. Its protein is CASSLASSRDEQFF. The chain joins TRBV7-2 to TRBJ2-1; no reliable D call. Germline CDR1 and CDR2: SGHTA and FQGNSA. There are 14 residues in the CDR3. Trimming took off 0 bases at V and 8 bases at J, with 11 bases between the two ends.

This clonotype has just a few counts. This chain joins TRBV7-2 and TRBJ1-1; D remains ambiguous. The CDR3 runs 16 residues. CDR1 is SGHTA and CDR2 is FQGNSA in the germline V gene. Trimming shortened V by 1 base and J by 0 bases, and 12 bases separated the two germline ends. CDR3 protein: CASSLVILLMNTEAFF. In nucleotides, the CDR3 is TGTGCCAGCAGCTTAGTAATTCTGCTAATGAACACTGAAGCTTTCTTT.

J is TRBJ2-4 and V is TRBV12-3 or TRBV12-4, with unresolved D. The CDR3 covers 12 residues. Deletions cut 10 bases from V and 2 bases from J, with 9 bases between. CDR3 amino acids: CATQSTKNIQYF. The CDR3 region has the DNA TGTGCCACCCAGTCAACCAAAAACATTCAGTACTTC.

This clonotype was seen many times. The chain carries TRBV11-2 and TRBJ2-1; 11 bases line up with TRBD2. In germline, CDR1 is SGHAT, CDR2 FQNNGV. V lost 2 bases, J lost 6 bases, and 9 bases stayed unmatched. The CDR3 totals 17 residues. The CDR3 coding sequence is TGTGCCAGCAGCTTACCCCTTTTTAGCGGGAGGGGCAATGAGCAGTTCTTC. This gives the protein CASSLPLFSGRGNEQFF. Filled out from reference TRBV11-2 and TRBJ2-1, the complete variable domain reads EAGVAQSPRYKIIEKRQSVAFWCNPISGHATLYWYQQILGQGPKLLIQFQNNGVVDDSQLPKDRFSAERLKGVDSTLKIQPAKLEDSAVYLCASSLPLFSGRGNEQFFGPGTRLTVL.

This clonotype was seen many times. The gene calls are TRBV12-3 or TRBV12-4 and TRBJ2-3; 9 nucleotides align to TRBD2. The CDR3 has 15 residues. Trimming removed 3 bases from V and 4 bases from J; junction bases left unmatched: 5. The CDR3 coding sequence is TGTGCCAGCAGTTTCGGCGGGGGGGGGTCAGATACGCAGTATTTT. Translated: CASSFGGGGSDTQYF.

This clonotype was seen a handful of times. This chain connects TRBV25-1 to TRBJ2-7, with no clear D. Deletions cut 5 bases from V and 2 bases from J, with 10 bases between. CDR1 and CDR2 from the germline V gene are MGHDK and SYGVNS. The CDR3 spans 13 residues. The CDR3 DNA sequence: TGTGCCAGCAGTTCGGCTGACACCTACGAGCAGTACTTC. This sequence encodes CASSSADTYEQYF.

This clonotype showed up just a few times. V and J are TRBV12-3 or TRBV12-4 and TRBJ1-5; D call uncertain. V lost 4 bases and J 5 bases, leaving 9 bases between the germline ends. The CDR3 length is 13 residues. For the CDR3, the DNA is TGTGCCAGCAGTTCGGAAATCGATCAGCCCCAGCATTTT. It encodes CASSSEIDQPQHF.

This clonotype was counted many times. The chain combines TRBV7-9 with TRBJ1-5; no clear D gene. Germline loops: CDR1 SEHNR, CDR2 FQNEAQ (reference sequence). Trimming stripped 5 bases from V and 5 bases from J, with 19 bases between. This CDR3 has 16 amino acids. The DNA of the CDR3 is TGTGCCAGCAGCCGAAGGCGGGAACAGCTGGATCAGCCCCAGCATTTT. Protein product: CASSRRREQLDQPQHF.

The chain recombines TRBV25-1 with TRBJ2-3; either TRBD1 or TRBD2 may supply D (5 bases each). Germline V gene data show CDR1 as MGHDK and CDR2 as SYGVNS. The CDR3 spans 13 residues. V was pared by 3 bases and J by 8 bases, with 12 bases between. The CDR3 loop reads CASSEGVGGTQYF. DNA of the CDR3: TGTGCCAGCAGTGAGGGGGTTGGGGGTACGCAGTATTTT.

The J gene is TRBJ1-6, the V gene TRBV6-5; 10 positions match TRBD1. This CDR3 region has 16 residues. The junction had 9 bases not matched to a gene; V was cut back by 5 bases and J by 8 bases. The germline V gene encodes CDR1 MNHEY and CDR2 SVGAGI. The CDR3 is CASSNLPGQGYSPLHF. CDR3 nucleotide sequence: TGTGCCAGCAGTAACCTACCGGGACAGGGGTATTCACCCCTCCACTTT.

This clonotype was seen repeatedly, ten times or more. This rearrangement joins TRBV24-1 to TRBJ2-5; no clear D. The CDR3 extends over 13 amino acids. Deletions cut 5 bases from V and 2 bases from J, with 8 bases between. The germline V gene has CDR1 KGHDR and CDR2 SFDVKD. DNA of the CDR3: TGTGCCACCAGTGTTCCAGGACAAGAGACCCAGTACTTC. This translates into CATSVPGQETQYF.